A selection of T cell receptor beta chains follows, all from one sample in a study of blood T cell repertoires in COVID-19. Here immunoSEQ multiplex PCR was the method, and the copy in TCRdb shows in-frame clones only, minus some. The sample lists over 100,000 clones; around 89% were seen once. The material sequenced was peripheral blood. These receptors all come from a man aged 60 to 69 with COVID-19, enrolled during active disease. CDR3s include the opening cysteine and the closing phenylalanine or tryptophan. A D gene is named only where the DNA matches it firmly. Only part of the rows carry a size: once, few, many, or a class if the clone is expanded.

-,TRBV18,-,TRBJ2-3,CASSPPPAGDTQYF,TGTGCCAGCTCACCACCTCCAGCGGGAGATACGCAGTATTTT
-,TRBV5-4,-,TRBJ2-3,CASSLGGLGGTDTQYF,TGTGCCAGCAGCTTGGGGGGCCTTGGGGGCACAGATACGCAGTATTTT
-,TRBV11-1,-,TRBJ1-1,CASSSRRGAEAFF,TGTGCCAGCAGCTCCCGACGGGGTGCTGAAGCTTTCTTT
TRBD2,TRBV15,-,TRBJ2-5,CATSAGGGLGQETQYF,TGTGCCACCAGCGCCGGGGGGGGGCTGGGACAAGAGACCCAGTACTTC
-,TRBV7-2,-,TRBJ1-5,CASSTYGGYQPQHF,TGTGCCAGCAGCACCTATGGGGGGTATCAGCCCCAGCATTTT
-,TRBV19,-,TRBJ1-6,CASSGGAANSPLHF,TGTGCCAGCAGCGGGGGGGCGGCCAATTCACCCCTCCACTTT
TRBD1,TRBV30,-,TRBJ2-7,CAWSQTGASSYEQYF,TGTGCCTGGAGTCAAACAGGGGCCAGCTCCTACGAGCAGTACTTC
-,TRBV18,-,TRBJ1-5,CASSPLSNQPQHF,TGTGCCAGCTCACCCCTTAGCAATCAGCCCCAGCATTTT
-,TRBV6-6,-,TRBJ1-2,CASSHESQSKVGGYGYTF,TGTGCCAGCAGTCATGAGTCACAGTCTAAAGTGGGAGGGTATGGCTACACCTTC
TRBD1,TRBV7-3,-,TRBJ2-1,CASSSSWDRNNEQFF,TGTGCCAGCAGCTCCTCATGGGACAGAAACAATGAGCAGTTCTTC
TRBD2,TRBV7-2,-,TRBJ2-2,CASSLVGLAETGELFF,TGTGCCAGCAGCTTAGTTGGACTAGCGGAGACCGGGGAGCTGTTTTTT
TRBD1,TRBV7-3,few,TRBJ1-2,CASSPGTGGNSYGYTF,TGTGCCAGCAGCCCTGGGACAGGGGGTAATAGCTATGGCTACACCTTC
-,TRBV15,-,TRBJ1-4,CATSRGYLDSRENEKLFF,TGTGCCACCAGCAGAGGTTATCTCGACAGTCGAGAGAATGAAAAACTGTTTTTT
-,TRBV7-2,-,TRBJ1-6,CASSLEGAPYSPLHF,TGTGCCAGCAGCTTAGAGGGAGCCCCGTATTCACCCCTCCACTTT
-,TRBV4-2,-,TRBJ1-2,CASSQDRGVHGYTF,TGTGCCAGCAGCCAAGATCGGGGGGTACATGGCTACACCTTC
-,TRBV5-1,-,TRBJ1-6,CASSFQSHNSPLHF,TGCGCCAGCAGCTTTCAATCCCATAATTCACCCCTCCACTTT
TRBD1,TRBV15,-,TRBJ1-5,CATSRPGTANQPQHF,TGTGCCACCAGCAGGCCTGGGACAGCTAATCAGCCCCAGCATTTT
-,TRBV5-8,-,TRBJ2-7,CASSSPGQITSYEQYF,TGTGCCAGCAGCTCCCCTGGGCAGATTACATCCTACGAGCAGTACTTC